A single sample gave rise to the 32 T cell receptor beta chains below, sequenced in a study of T-cell reconstitution after alpha-beta-depleted transplantation in children (dated by TCRdb to between 2015 and 2016). Libraries were constructed by PCR. Sequenced using an Illumina HiSeq 2500. TCR libraries were prepared with molecular barcoding, using unique molecular identifiers to normalize TCRbeta repertoire quantification. Clones were called with MiXCR by TCRdb after fastp trimmed the public reads at Q25, and only in-frame beta chains were retained. Every distinct CDR3 protein forms one entry, paired with its most common genes and DNA. This sample is represented by approximately 430,000 distinct CDR3 sequences; roughly 16% of them were singletons. Clones ranked in the top ten supply under 30% of the sample. The intended sense of this specimen's treatment or condition label: allogeneic hematopoietic cell transplantation with graft depleted of TCRalphabeta T cells and CD19 B cells.

Source: PBMCs, mostly from graft donor cells, taken 360 days after TCRalphabeta/CD19-depleted stem cell transplant. These receptors were collected from a boy under three years old who had a stem cell transplant for Wiskott-Aldrich syndrome, so the T cells may come from the graft donor.

The chain uses TRBV5-1 and TRBJ2-1, with D perhaps TRBD2 (6 bases). The CDR3 covers 13 residues. V was cut by 4 bases and J by 9 bases, with 14 bases left in between. In germline, CDR1 is SGHRS, CDR2 YFSETQ. The CDR3: CASSLPGGVEQFF. CDR3 nucleotide sequence: TGCGCCAGCAGCCTACCCGGCGGGGTTGAGCAGTTCTTC.

This clonotype was seen only a few times. This chain links TRBV3-1 with TRBJ1-2; perhaps TRBD1 as D (5 bases). Trimming took off 2 bases at V and 4 bases at J, with 11 bases between the two ends. This CDR3 has 14 residues. Germline V gene lookup returns CDR1 LGHDT and CDR2 YNNKEL (reference sequence). As DNA, the CDR3 is TGTGCCAGCAGCCAAAAGAGACAGTCCTATGGCTACACCTTC. Translation gives CASSQKRQSYGYTF.

The V call is TRBV4-1, the J call TRBJ2-2, with 9 bases identical to TRBD2. J gave up 7 bases and V 0 bases, and 12 bases lay outside the gene matches. CDR1 is MGHRA, CDR2 YSYEKL, per germline. CDR3 length equals 18 residues. CDR3 sequence (DNA): TGCGCCAGCAGCCAAGATCGTGGGCGCGGGGGGGCCGGCGGGGAGCTGTTTTTT. Translated, it gives CASSQDRGRGGAGGELFF.

The V call is TRBV3-1, the J call TRBJ2-5; D is unclear. Trimming took off 6 bases at V and 2 bases at J, with 4 bases between the two ends. Germline V lookup: CDR1 LGHDT, CDR2 YNNKEL (reference sequence). The CDR3 consists of 11 residues. The CDR3 DNA sequence: TGTGCCAGCAGGGATCAAGAGACCCAGTACTTC. The encoded protein is CASRDQETQYF.

This clonotype was seen ten or more times. The chain has TRBV29-1 and TRBJ2-4, with 7 bases matching TRBD2. V was pared by 7 bases and J by 7 bases, with 7 bases of the junction left unmatched. The CDR3 sequence is 12 residues long. Germline loops: CDR1 SQVTM, CDR2 ANQGSEA. The CDR3 DNA is TGCAGCGCTCGGACTAGAGGGAACATTCAGTACTTC. It is translated as CSARTRGNIQYF.

The chain employs TRBV4-3 and TRBJ2-7, with TRBD2 as a possible D gene (5 bases). The CDR3 runs 13 residues. Between the trimmed V and J ends, which lost 0 bases and 9 bases, there was a span of 12 bases. CDR1 and CDR2 (germline): LGHNA, YSLEER. The CDR3 spells CASSQEGRRPQYF. The CDR3 bases are TGCGCCAGCAGCCAAGAAGGGAGAAGGCCGCAGTACTTC.

The chain employs TRBV3-1 and TRBJ2-1; possible D gene TRBD2, 6 bases. The germline CDR1 and CDR2 sequences are LGHDT and YNNKEL (reference sequence). The CDR3 loop spans 18 amino acids. The ends were cut back, 3 bases at V and 1 base at J, with 19 bases in the middle. This chain's CDR3 is CASSQYGGLGPSYNEQFF. The CDR3 DNA sequence: TGTGCCAGCAGCCAGTATGGGGGACTGGGTCCTTCCTACAATGAGCAGTTCTTC.

In this sample, this clonotype turned up many times. V and J are TRBV12-3 or TRBV12-4 and TRBJ1-2; D remains unclear. The CDR3 runs to 13 residues. The V end lost 8 bases, the J end lost 3 bases, and 13 bases lay between the germline ends. In DNA, the CDR3 is TGTGCCAGCGCGGCGGGATATGACTATGGCTACACCTTC. Encoded protein: CASAAGYDYGYTF.

This clonotype was recorded many times. The chain recombines TRBV10-3 with TRBJ2-7; D not certain. Germline V lookup: CDR1 ENHRY, CDR2 SYGVKD. This CDR3 has 13 residues. The V end was cut by 1 base, the J end by 2 bases, with 6 bases between. The DNA of the CDR3 is TGTGCCATCAGTGAGTACCTAGCCTACGAGCAGTACTTC. It codes for CAISEYLAYEQYF.

The chain recombines TRBV24-1 with TRBJ1-5; D is unresolved. V was trimmed by 6 bases and J by 3 bases, leaving 11 bases between them. CDR3 size: 14 residues. The germline V gene encodes CDR1 KGHDR and CDR2 SFDVKD. The CDR3 loop is CATSPRQSNQPQHF. The CDR3 DNA reads as TGTGCCACCAGTCCCCGCCAGTCCAATCAGCCCCAGCATTTT.

V gene TRBV18 combines with J gene TRBJ2-5; a weak D match, TRBD2 (5 bases). There are 16 residues in the CDR3. Trimming pared 2 bases from V and 1 base from J, leaving 14 bases between. Germline CDR1 KGHSH, CDR2 LQKENI. The CDR3 region has the DNA TGTGCCAGCTCACCAAGGGTCCCTAGCCCCCAAGAGACCCAGTACTTC. Translation gives CASSPRVPSPQETQYF.

This clonotype was detected only a few times. This chain joins TRBV24-1 and TRBJ2-2; 10 bases map to TRBD1. V dropped 0 bases and J dropped 5; count of bases not matched to a gene: 2. The CDR3 covers 16 residues. Looked up from germline, CDR1 is KGHDR and CDR2 is SFDVKD. The CDR3 protein is CATSDLRQGATGELFF. The CDR3 nucleotides read TGTGCCACCAGTGATTTGCGACAGGGGGCGACCGGGGAGCTGTTTTTT.

This clonotype was counted a few times. V gene TRBV12-3 or TRBV12-4 combines with J gene TRBJ2-2, with 8 bases aligning to TRBD2. The CDR3 is 15 amino acids. Germline trimming cut 3 bases from V and 6 bases from J; bases unmatched to any gene: 6. The CDR3 loop is CASSFGGLVAGELFF. CDR3 in DNA: TGTGCCAGCAGTTTCGGGGGACTAGTGGCCGGGGAGCTGTTTTTT.

The chain combines TRBV15 with TRBJ2-3; D not certain. Trimming left V 8 bases short and J 1 base short, with 13 bases between. CDR1 LNHNV and CDR2 YYDKDF come from the germline V gene (reference sequence). The CDR3 runs 14 residues. CDR3 nucleotide sequence: TGTGCCACCGCCAGGAAGGTGGGCACAGATACGCAGTATTTT. This gives the protein CATARKVGTDTQYF.

In its sample, this clonotype was seen a few times. The chain joins TRBV25-1 to TRBJ2-7; D gene ambiguous. Germline lookup yields CDR1 MGHDK and CDR2 SYGVNS. The CDR3 has 14 amino acids. The V gene lost 7 bases and the J gene lost 6 bases, with 19 bases spanning the gap. The DNA for the CDR3 is TGTGCCAGCAAGCCCCGGTCCAGCCTCGGCGAGCAGTACTTC. Translation gives CASKPRSSLGEQYF.

This clonotype was observed a handful of times. The CDR3 DNA sequence: TGCAGTGCTAGTCAGAGCTACGAGCAGTACTTC. Protein: CSASQSYEQYF. The V and J genes are TRBV20-1 and TRBJ2-7; unclear D gene. V lost 3 bases and J lost 3, with 6 bases in between. The CDR3 runs to 11 residues. Looked up from germline, CDR1 is DFQATT and CDR2 is SNEGSKA (reference sequence).

This clonotype has just a few counts. The genes are TRBV9 and TRBJ2-1; 8 bases agree with TRBD2. The CDR3 loop spans 15 amino acids. The ends lost 6 bases at V and 4 bases at J; junction bases unmatched: 9. Germline V CDR1 and CDR2: SGDLS, YYNGEE. CDR3 sequence reads: CASTLTGTSYNEQFF. The CDR3 nucleotides read TGTGCCAGCACCCTCACCGGGACTAGTTACAATGAGCAGTTCTTC.

V gene TRBV7-8 combines with J gene TRBJ2-7; D is ambiguous. This CDR3 spans 14 amino acids. Looked up from germline, CDR1 is SGHVS and CDR2 is FQNEAQ. The V end was cut by 2 bases, the J end by 2 bases, with 10 bases between. The CDR3 here is CASSLFRIPYEQYF. The CDR3 DNA sequence: TGTGCCAGCAGCTTATTTCGGATCCCCTACGAGCAGTACTTC.

V is TRBV7-2 and J is TRBJ2-4; the D is unclear. Between the trimmed V and J ends, which lost 5 bases and 5 bases, there was a span of 7 bases. This CDR3 region has 12 residues. Germline-derived CDR1 and CDR2 are SGHTA and FQGNSA. CDR3 bases: TGTGCCAGCAGCCGTTCAGAAAACATTCAGTACTTC. It is translated as CASSRSENIQYF.

The chain is built from TRBV6-2 or TRBV6-3 and TRBJ2-1, with D perhaps given as TRBD1 or TRBD2 (6 bases each). V was shortened by 3 bases and J by 8 bases, with 11 bases between the two germline ends. Per germline, CDR1 MNHEY and CDR2 SVGEGT. This CDR3 comprises 13 residues. The CDR3, as DNA: TGTGCCAGCAGTTATGGGGGGCCATATGAGCAGTTCTTC. Amino acids: CASSYGGPYEQFF.

The genes are TRBV27 and TRBJ2-2; 7 positions agree with TRBD2. This CDR3 contains 15 residues. Germline values: CDR1 MNHEY, CDR2 SMNVEV (reference sequence). V shed 8 bases and J 5 bases; nucleotides not matched to a gene: 11. CDR3 nucleotide sequence: TGTGCCAGCTGGTTGGGGGGGGTAAGGACCGGGGAGCTGTTTTTT. As protein: CASWLGGVRTGELFF.

This clonotype has just a few counts. This chain links TRBV29-1 with TRBJ1-1; possibly TRBD1 for D (5 bases). The CDR3 sequence is 12 residues long. The germline gives CDR1 SQVTM, CDR2 ANQGSEA. The V and J ends lost 4 bases and 8 bases respectively, with 14 bases between them. The CDR3 DNA reads as TGCAGCGTTGGGGGGTCAGGGACCGAAGCTTTCTTT. Translating gives CSVGGSGTEAFF.

This clonotype was counted only a few times. The V and J genes are TRBV6-1 and TRBJ2-3; D is unresolved. The CDR3 loop spans 13 amino acids. With 2 bases removed from V and 3 bases from J, the gap between germline ends came to 6 bases. The germline CDR1 and CDR2 sequences are MNHNS and SASEGT. The CDR3 DNA reads TGTGCCAGCAGTGAAATTGGGACAGATACGCAGTATTTT. It translates to CASSEIGTDTQYF.

The chain is built from TRBV12-3 or TRBV12-4 and TRBJ1-6; possibly TRBD1 for D (5 bases). V shed 0 bases and J shed 8 bases, with 26 bases lying between them. This CDR3 contains 20 residues. The CDR3 spells CASSLAIGLPRGVAYSPLHF. The CDR3 DNA reads as TGTGCCAGCAGTTTAGCGATTGGGTTACCAAGGGGAGTCGCGTATTCACCCCTCCACTTT.

The V gene is TRBV4-1, the J gene TRBJ2-7; either TRBD1 or TRBD2 may fit D (5 bases each). The CDR3 is 15 residues long. Germline assignment: CDR1 MGHRA and CDR2 YSYEKL. Trimming removed 0 bases at V and 2 bases at J, with 11 bases between. The CDR3 spells CASSQDGGKTYEQYF. CDR3 DNA: TGCGCCAGCAGCCAAGATGGGGGAAAGACCTACGAGCAGTACTTC.

This clonotype was picked up many times. The rearrangement uses TRBV12-3 or TRBV12-4 and TRBJ2-3; the D is unclear. V lost 6 bases, J lost 5 bases, and 6 bases lay in between. The CDR3 is 11 amino acids. As DNA, the CDR3 is TGTGCCAGCAGCTTGCGAGATACGCAGTATTTT. Its protein product is CASSLRDTQYF.

The V call is TRBV3-1, the J call TRBJ2-5, with unresolved D. This CDR3 region has 12 residues. V was clipped by 2 bases and J by 7 bases, with 8 bases between them. Germline V gene data show CDR1 as LGHDT and CDR2 as YNNKEL (reference sequence). The CDR3 loop is CASSQTLGTQYF. DNA for the CDR3: TGTGCCAGCAGCCAAACCCTCGGGACCCAGTACTTC.

The V and J genes are TRBV28 and TRBJ1-5; weak D call: TRBD1 (5 bases). Germline V gene data show CDR1 as MDHEN and CDR2 as SYDVKM. With 6 bases removed from V and 6 bases from J, the gap between germline ends came to 9 bases. This CDR3 is built from 12 residues. CDR3 in amino acids: CASSWGGQPQHF. CDR3 sequence (DNA): TGTGCCAGCAGCTGGGGGGGTCAGCCCCAGCATTTT. Full variable domain (missing parts from reference TRBV28 and TRBJ1-5): DVKVTQSSRYLVKRTGEKVFLECVQDMDHENMFWYRQDPGLGLRLIYFSYDVKMKEKGDIPEGYSVSREKKERFSLILESASTNQTSMYLCASSWGGQPQHFGDGTRLSIL.

In its sample, this clonotype was seen a few times. This sequence joins TRBV7-6 and TRBJ1-6; D gene uncertain. The germline V and J ends were trimmed by 2 bases and 0 bases, with 8 bases remaining between them. Germline-derived CDR1 and CDR2 are SGHVS and FNYEAQ. CDR3 length equals 16 residues. This CDR3 reads CASSLTASSYNSPLHF. CDR3 sequence (DNA): TGTGCCAGCAGCTTAACAGCAAGCTCCTATAATTCACCCCTCCACTTT.

The chain recombines TRBV20-1 with TRBJ2-1; TRBD2 aligns across 9 bases. CDR1 is DFQATT, CDR2 SNEGSKA, per germline (reference sequence). The CDR3 sequence is 16 residues long. V gave up 2 bases and J gave up 3 bases; unmatched junction bases: 8. DNA of the CDR3: TGCAGTGCTAGACCCCGACTAGCGGAAGACTACAATGAGCAGTTCTTC. Translating it yields CSARPRLAEDYNEQFF.

This clonotype was picked up a small number of times. The V and J genes are TRBV10-3 and TRBJ2-3, with no clear D. This CDR3 has 16 amino acids. The V gene's germline CDR1 is ENHRY and CDR2 SYGVKD. V lost 6 bases, J lost 5 bases, and 21 bases lay in between. The CDR3 reads CAISPRPRTGLDTQYF. DNA of the CDR3: TGTGCCATCAGCCCTCGACCACGGACGGGCCTAGATACGCAGTATTTT.

This chain uses TRBV10-3 with TRBJ2-2, with 7 bases lining up with TRBD1. This CDR3 spans 14 amino acids. J lost 3 bases, V lost 6 bases, and 4 bases had no gene match. Germline CDR1 and CDR2: ENHRY and SYGVKD. CDR3 loop: CAIRTGTDTGELFF. The CDR3 DNA reads as TGTGCCATCAGAACCGGGACAGACACCGGGGAGCTGTTTTTT.